One sample yielded the 21 T cell receptor beta chains listed below, sequenced in a study of CD8 T cells in Susac syndrome. An amount of RNA that ranged from roughly 0.5 to 1 ug was reverse transcribed with random hexamers. TCRdb re-called the immunoSEQ multiplex PCR reads with MiXCR, one entry per CDR3 protein. The repertoire holds about 80,000 distinct CDR3 sequences, around 94% seen once, with about 0.27% in the top ten. The sequenced sample was CD8+ T cells from PBMCs. Source of these receptors: a human donor in good health.

The chain carries TRBV9 and TRBJ1-1; a possible D gene is TRBD1 (6 bases). Germline-derived CDR1 and CDR2 are SGDLS and YYNGEE. Trimming took 0 bases from V and 3 from J, leaving 6 bases between them. The CDR3 is 13 amino acids. CDR3 protein: CASSVEGDTEAFF. CDR3 bases: TGTGCCAGCAGCGTAGAGGGGGACACTGAAGCTTTCTTT.

CDR3 nucleotides: TGTGCCAGCAGAGGAGACAACTACAATGAGCAGTTCTTC. Amino acids: CASRGDNYNEQFF. The genes are TRBV6-4 and TRBJ2-1; D remains ambiguous. This CDR3 is built from 13 residues. Between the trimmed V and J ends, which lost 6 bases and 3 bases, there was a span of 9 bases. Germline CDR1 MRHNA, CDR2 SNTAGT.

V is TRBV19 and J is TRBJ2-1; D is possibly TRBD1 (5 bases). The CDR3 extends over 13 amino acids. From germline, CDR1 is LNHDA and CDR2 SQIVND (reference sequence). V shed 4 bases and J shed 5 bases, with 9 bases lying between them. CDR3 sequence (DNA): TGTGCCAGTAGTAGGGCAGGGCACAATGAGCAGTTCTTC. Its protein product is CASSRAGHNEQFF.

V and J are TRBV7-6 and TRBJ2-1, with 10 bases lining up with TRBD1. V was pared by 5 bases and J by 4 bases, with 2 bases of the junction left unmatched. From germline, CDR1 is SGHVS and CDR2 FNYEAQ. The CDR3 extends over 14 amino acids. The CDR3 DNA is TGTGCCAGCAGCGACAGGGGGCAATACAATGAGCAGTTCTTC. This codes for CASSDRGQYNEQFF.

The chain has TRBV5-1 and TRBJ2-4; 7 bases align to TRBD1. Trimming cost V 1 base and J 4 bases; bases outside gene matches: 5. Germline V gene sequence: CDR1 SGHRS, CDR2 YFSETQ. The CDR3 is made up of 15 amino acids. The CDR3 spells CASSLTRQGKNIQYF. CDR3 coding DNA: TGCGCCAGCAGCTTGACAAGACAGGGTAAAAACATTCAGTACTTC.

The chain links TRBV29-1 to TRBJ1-1, with D maybe TRBD1 (5 bases). The germline CDR1 and CDR2 sequences are SQVTM and ANQGSEA. CDR3 length: 17 amino acids. V dropped 6 bases and J dropped 3 bases, with 26 bases sitting between them. CDR3 coding DNA: TGCAGCGTAAAGGGACGGATAACAGACACAGTGGACACTGAAGCTTTCTTT. Amino acid sequence: CSVKGRITDTVDTEAFF.

This chain joins TRBV28 and TRBJ2-2, with 7 positions matching TRBD1. Germline lookup yields CDR1 MDHEN and CDR2 SYDVKM. V lost 7 bases, J lost 0 bases, and 8 bases stayed unmatched. This CDR3 region has 16 residues. The CDR3 spells CASNTRQGTNTGELFF. CDR3 nucleotides: TGTGCCAGCAATACAAGACAGGGTACGAACACCGGGGAGCTGTTTTTT.

This sequence joins TRBV6-1 and TRBJ2-3; 7 positions agree with TRBD1. Germline CDR1 and CDR2: MNHNS and SASEGT. V shed 5 bases, J shed 1 base, and the junction held 12 bases outside the gene matches. This CDR3 comprises 17 residues. The CDR3 is CASSPRDSDLGTDTQYF. CDR3 nucleotides: TGTGCCAGCAGTCCCCGGGACAGCGACTTGGGCACAGATACGCAGTATTTT.

The chain combines TRBV27 with TRBJ2-1; D gene ambiguous. Germline CDR1 is MNHEY and CDR2 is SMNVEV (reference sequence). Between the trimmed V and J ends, which lost 5 bases and 2 bases, there was a span of 4 bases. CDR3 length: 12 amino acids. The DNA of the CDR3 is TGTGCCAGCAGTCCGACCTACAATGAGCAGTTCTTC. It encodes CASSPTYNEQFF.

The chain carries TRBV30 and TRBJ1-1; D is unresolved. Germline V lookup: CDR1 GTSNPN, CDR2 SVGIG (reference sequence). V was cut by 5 bases and J by 0 bases, with 7 bases left in between. There are 12 residues in the CDR3. The CDR3 coding sequence is TGTGCCTGGGGCGCTATGAACACTGAAGCTTTCTTT. It translates to CAWGAMNTEAFF.

This clonotype appeared once. The chain recombines TRBV14 with TRBJ1-4, with D possibly matching TRBD1 (5 bases). The CDR3 spans 12 residues. V was pared by 4 bases and J by 13 bases, with 13 bases between. Per germline, CDR1 SGHDN and CDR2 FVKESK. The CDR3, as DNA: TGTGCCAGCAGCCGAGGGACGCCCGGACTGTTTTTT. It yields the protein CASSRGTPGLFF.

The chain couples TRBV3-1 to TRBJ2-3; the D is unclear. Per germline, CDR1 LGHDT and CDR2 YNNKEL (reference sequence). The CDR3 has 14 residues. V lost 0 bases and J 5 bases, leaving 9 bases between the germline ends. The CDR3 here is CASSQEVTRDTQYF. The DNA for the CDR3 is TGTGCCAGCAGCCAAGAGGTAACTCGAGATACGCAGTATTTT.

This clonotype was picked up one time. This chain joins TRBV20-1 and TRBJ1-2, with TRBD1 matching over 8 bases. The CDR3 has 15 residues. V gave up 0 bases and J gave up 5 bases; unmatched junction bases: 8. The germline gives CDR1 DFQATT, CDR2 SNEGSKA (reference sequence). CDR3: CSARDLDRELYGYTF. The CDR3 nucleotides are TGCAGTGCTAGAGACCTGGACAGGGAACTGTATGGCTACACCTTC.

This chain links TRBV7-9 with TRBJ2-7, with D perhaps matching TRBD2 (5 bases). Trimming stripped 5 bases from V and 4 bases from J, with 15 bases between. Germline CDR1 is SEHNR and CDR2 is FQNEAQ (reference sequence). CDR3 length equals 14 residues. CDR3 coding DNA: TGTGCCAGCAGCACCGAGGGCAATCGGTACGAGCAGTACTTC. Its protein product is CASSTEGNRYEQYF.

The chain joins TRBV24-1 to TRBJ2-1, with 9 bases that match TRBD1. CDR3 length equals 14 residues. The trim removed 4 bases at V and 4 bases at J, leaving 1 base unmatched. Germline V lookup: CDR1 KGHDR, CDR2 SFDVKD. The CDR3 bases are TGTGCCACCAGTGAAGGGACAGGGTACAATGAGCAGTTCTTC. Protein sequence: CATSEGTGYNEQFF.

The genes are TRBV20-1 and TRBJ2-1, with D unclear. CDR1 DFQATT and CDR2 SNEGSKA come from the germline V gene (reference sequence). With 1 base removed from V and 0 bases from J, the gap between germline ends came to 13 bases. The CDR3 is made up of 16 amino acids. CDR3 nucleotides: TGCAGTGCTAGAGGACCCTCCAGTAGCTCCTACAATGAGCAGTTCTTC. Protein product: CSARGPSSSSYNEQFF.

J is TRBJ1-2 and V is TRBV6-6; the D is unclear. Trimming left V 4 bases short and J 8 bases short, with 11 bases between. Germline CDR1 and CDR2: MNHNY and SVGAGI (reference sequence). The CDR3 extends over 12 amino acids. Here the CDR3 DNA reads TGTGCCAGCAGTTCCGGGAGGGAAGGCTACACCTTC. Translating it yields CASSSGREGYTF.

This chain links TRBV3-1 with TRBJ2-7; D possibly corresponds to TRBD1 (6 bases). Germline CDR1 LGHDT, CDR2 YNNKEL (reference sequence). Trimming removed 4 bases from V and 5 bases from J, with 18 bases in between. The CDR3 runs to 15 residues. The DNA of the CDR3 is TGTGCCAGCAGCCTTTTCGGACAGCCAAGTGACGAGCAGTACGTC. Translating it yields CASSLFGQPSDEQYV.

This chain uses TRBV7-9 with TRBJ1-2; 8 bases align to TRBD1. J lost 6 bases, V lost 1 base, and 1 base had no gene match. Germline assignment: CDR1 SEHNR and CDR2 FQNEAQ (reference sequence). CDR3 length equals 13 residues. Here the CDR3 DNA reads TGTGCCAGCAGCTTAGTGGACAGGGATGGCTACACCTTC. This gives the protein CASSLVDRDGYTF.

This clonotype appeared a single time. The gene calls are TRBV20-1 and TRBJ2-3; perhaps TRBD1 as D (5 bases). Germline assignment: CDR1 DFQATT and CDR2 SNEGSKA (reference sequence). The CDR3 has 13 amino acids. Trimming left V 4 bases short and J 2 bases short, with 10 bases between. This CDR3 is CSANPTDTDTQYF. The DNA for the CDR3 is TGCAGTGCTAATCCGACAGACACAGATACGCAGTATTTT.

V usage is TRBV27 and J usage is TRBJ2-7; TRBD1 or TRBD2 may be the D gene (5 bases each). CDR3 size: 14 residues. Germline V gene data show CDR1 as MNHEY and CDR2 as SMNVEV (reference sequence). Trimming removed 5 bases at V and 3 bases at J, with 14 bases between. The CDR3 DNA sequence: TGTGCCAGCAGTCTCCCCGGGGCTAGCTACGAGCAGTACTTC. Its translation: CASSLPGASYEQYF.